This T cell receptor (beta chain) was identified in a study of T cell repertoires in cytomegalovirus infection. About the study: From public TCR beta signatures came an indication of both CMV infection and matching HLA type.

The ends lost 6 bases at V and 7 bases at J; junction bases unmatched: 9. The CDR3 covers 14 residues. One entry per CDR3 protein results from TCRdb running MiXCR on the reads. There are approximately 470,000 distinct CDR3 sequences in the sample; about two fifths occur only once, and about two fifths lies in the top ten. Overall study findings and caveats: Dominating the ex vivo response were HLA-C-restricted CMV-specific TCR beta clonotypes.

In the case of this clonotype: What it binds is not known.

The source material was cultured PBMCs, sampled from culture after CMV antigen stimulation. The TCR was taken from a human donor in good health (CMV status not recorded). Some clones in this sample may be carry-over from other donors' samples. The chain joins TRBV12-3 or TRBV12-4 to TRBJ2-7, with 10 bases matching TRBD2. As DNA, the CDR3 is TGTGCCAGCAGATCTAGCGGGGGCGTGGGGGAGCAGTACTTC. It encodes CASRSSGGVGEQYF.